The rows below give T cell receptor beta chains drawn from one sample of a study of blood T cell repertoires in COVID-19. TCRdb's table, derived via immunoSEQ multiplex PCR, lists solely in-frame clones and lacks some. The table shows roughly 74,000 clones, with around 89% occurring only once. Sequences were obtained from PBMCs or T cells enriched from blood (not recorded which). These receptors were collected from a woman aged 45-65 years with acute COVID-19. Each CDR3 is given with its conserved first and last residue. D genes are given only for firm matches. Expanded clones get a size class; other rows say once, few or many, or leave the size out.

d_call: NA; clone_size: once; v_call: TRBV5-1; j_call: TRBJ1-1; cdr3_aa: CASSLDGHRGTEAFF; cdr3_nt: TGCGCCAGCAGCTTGGATGGGCACCGTGGTACTGAAGCTTTCTTT
d_call: NA; clone_size: NA; v_call: TRBV27; j_call: TRBJ1-2; cdr3_aa: CASSGRGEGDLGYTF; cdr3_nt: TGTGCCAGCAGTGGGAGAGGGGAGGGGGACCTCGGCTACACCTTC
d_call: TRBD1; clone_size: NA; v_call: TRBV14; j_call: TRBJ1-1; cdr3_aa: CASSRTGTGDTEAFF; cdr3_nt: TGTGCCAGCAGCCGCACCGGGACAGGGGACACTGAAGCTTTCTTT
d_call: NA; clone_size: NA; v_call: TRBV4-1; j_call: TRBJ2-7; cdr3_aa: CASSPWDNSYEQYF; cdr3_nt: TGCGCCAGCAGCCCCTGGGACAATTCCTACGAGCAGTACTTC
d_call: TRBD1; clone_size: NA; v_call: TRBV19; j_call: TRBJ2-7; cdr3_aa: CASSRQGEDYEQYF; cdr3_nt: TGTGCCAGTAGCCGACAGGGAGAGGACTACGAGCAGTACTTC
d_call: TRBD1; clone_size: NA; v_call: TRBV15; j_call: TRBJ1-2; cdr3_aa: CATSIGQGAGYTF; cdr3_nt: TGTGCCACCAGCATCGGGCAGGGGGCGGGCTACACCTTC
d_call: TRBD1; clone_size: NA; v_call: TRBV19; j_call: TRBJ1-4; cdr3_aa: CASSTQGRREKLFF; cdr3_nt: TGTGCCAGTAGTACACAGGGGAGGAGGGAAAAACTGTTTTTT
d_call: NA; clone_size: NA; v_call: TRBV11-3; j_call: TRBJ1-3; cdr3_aa: CASSSSRVASGNTIYF; cdr3_nt: TGTGCCAGCAGCTCCTCCCGGGTCGCCTCTGGAAACACCATATATTTT
d_call: NA; clone_size: NA; v_call: TRBV12-3/TRBV12-4; j_call: TRBJ1-6; cdr3_aa: CASSLDRMGPLHF; cdr3_nt: TGTGCCAGCAGCCTCGACAGGATGGGGCCCCTCCACTTT
d_call: TRBD2; clone_size: NA; v_call: TRBV5-1; j_call: TRBJ2-3; cdr3_aa: CASSQGLVTGGLTDTQYF; cdr3_nt: TGCGCCAGCAGCCAGGGCCTGGTGACGGGAGGGTTAACAGATACGCAGTATTTT
d_call: NA; clone_size: NA; v_call: TRBV5-5; j_call: TRBJ2-7; cdr3_aa: CASSSAGQTAYEQYF; cdr3_nt: TGTGCCAGCAGCTCAGCTGGACAGACCGCCTACGAGCAGTACTTC
d_call: NA; clone_size: NA; v_call: TRBV5-1; j_call: TRBJ2-2; cdr3_aa: CASSPPLLATNTGELFF; cdr3_nt: TGCGCCAGCAGCCCCCCTCTGCTTGCGACGAACACCGGGGAGCTGTTTTTT
d_call: NA; clone_size: NA; v_call: TRBV18; j_call: TRBJ1-3; cdr3_aa: CASSNFSGNTIYF; cdr3_nt: TGTGCCAGCTCAAACTTCTCTGGAAACACCATATATTTT
d_call: NA; clone_size: NA; v_call: TRBV10-3; j_call: TRBJ2-1; cdr3_aa: CAISGQLGSNEQFF; cdr3_nt: TGTGCCATCAGCGGACAGTTGGGGTCCAATGAGCAGTTCTTC
d_call: TRBD2; clone_size: once; v_call: TRBV7-2; j_call: TRBJ2-7; cdr3_aa: CASSSRGSGTYEQYF; cdr3_nt: TGTGCCAGCAGCTCCCGGGGTAGCGGGACGTACGAGCAGTACTTC
d_call: NA; clone_size: NA; v_call: TRBV5-1; j_call: TRBJ2-7; cdr3_aa: CASSSAARTPYEQYF; cdr3_nt: TGCGCCAGCAGCTCAGCGGCCCGAACCCCCTACGAGCAGTACTTC
d_call: TRBD1; clone_size: NA; v_call: TRBV7-9; j_call: TRBJ1-4; cdr3_aa: CASSAQGSNEKLFF; cdr3_nt: TGTGCCAGCAGCGCACAGGGGAGTAATGAAAAACTGTTTTTT
d_call: NA; clone_size: NA; v_call: TRBV6-2/TRBV6-3; j_call: TRBJ1-1; cdr3_aa: CASSWGGGAPEAFF; cdr3_nt: TGTGCCAGCAGTTGGGGAGGGGGGGCTCCTGAAGCTTTCTTT
d_call: TRBD1; clone_size: NA; v_call: TRBV27; j_call: TRBJ1-6; cdr3_aa: CASSLGRGSSNSPLHF; cdr3_nt: TGTGCCAGCAGTTTAGGCAGGGGGTCTTCCAATTCACCCCTCCACTTT
d_call: TRBD2; clone_size: NA; v_call: TRBV11-3; j_call: TRBJ2-3; cdr3_aa: CASSLDSAGASTDTQYF; cdr3_nt: TGTGCCAGCAGCTTAGATAGCGCGGGAGCAAGCACAGATACGCAGTATTTT
d_call: NA; clone_size: NA; v_call: TRBV27; j_call: TRBJ1-1; cdr3_aa: CASSLFGEGQKNTEAFF; cdr3_nt: TGTGCCAGCAGTTTATTCGGCGAAGGACAGAAGAACACTGAAGCTTTCTTT
d_call: TRBD2; clone_size: NA; v_call: TRBV6-2/TRBV6-3; j_call: TRBJ2-7; cdr3_aa: CASSYPVEGLVKYEQYF; cdr3_nt: TGTGCCAGCAGTTATCCCGTCGAGGGACTAGTGAAGTACGAGCAGTACTTC
d_call: NA; clone_size: NA; v_call: TRBV19; j_call: TRBJ1-2; cdr3_aa: CASSLPSGTHYGYTF; cdr3_nt: TGTGCCAGTAGTCTCCCATCAGGGACTCACTATGGCTACACCTTC
d_call: TRBD2; clone_size: NA; v_call: TRBV11-2; j_call: TRBJ2-7; cdr3_aa: CASSREAGTYEQYF; cdr3_nt: TGTGCCAGCAGCCGGGAGGCGGGTACGTACGAGCAGTACTTC
d_call: TRBD2; clone_size: once; v_call: TRBV12-3/TRBV12-4; j_call: TRBJ2-1; cdr3_aa: CASSVAGVEQFF; cdr3_nt: TGTGCCAGCAGCGTAGCGGGAGTTGAGCAGTTCTTC
d_call: NA; clone_size: NA; v_call: TRBV3-1/TRBV3-2; j_call: TRBJ2-1; cdr3_aa: CASSQFRGHNEQFF; cdr3_nt: TGTGCCAGCAGCCAATTCAGGGGCCACAATGAGCAGTTCTTC
d_call: TRBD1; clone_size: NA; v_call: TRBV11-3; j_call: TRBJ2-2; cdr3_aa: CASSHRGSNTGELFF; cdr3_nt: TGTGCCAGCAGCCACAGGGGGTCGAACACCGGGGAGCTGTTTTTT
d_call: TRBD1; clone_size: NA; v_call: TRBV28; j_call: TRBJ2-7; cdr3_aa: CASSRNPTGGRSYEQYF; cdr3_nt: TGTGCCAGCAGCCGAAACCCAACAGGGGGTCGCTCCTACGAGCAGTACTTC
d_call: NA; clone_size: once; v_call: TRBV30; j_call: TRBJ2-3; cdr3_aa: CAWSVGSTDTQYF; cdr3_nt: TGTGCCTGGAGTGTCGGTAGCACAGATACGCAGTATTTT
d_call: TRBD2; clone_size: NA; v_call: TRBV4-2; j_call: TRBJ2-2; cdr3_aa: CASSLGLAGNTGELFF; cdr3_nt: TGTGCCAGCAGCCTGGGACTAGCGGGTAATACCGGGGAGCTGTTTTTT
d_call: NA; clone_size: once; v_call: TRBV30; j_call: TRBJ1-5; cdr3_aa: CAWSVLGGSQPQHF; cdr3_nt: TGTGCCTGGAGTGTTTTGGGAGGAAGCCAGCCCCAGCATTTT
d_call: TRBD1; clone_size: NA; v_call: TRBV5-1; j_call: TRBJ2-3; cdr3_aa: CASSSQGLADTQYF; cdr3_nt: TGCGCCAGCAGCTCACAGGGGCTCGCAGATACGCAGTATTTT
d_call: NA; clone_size: many; v_call: TRBV2; j_call: TRBJ2-7; cdr3_aa: CASSRDTGSYEQYF; cdr3_nt: TGTGCCAGCAGCCGGGACACTGGATCCTACGAGCAGTACTTC
d_call: NA; clone_size: NA; v_call: TRBV6-5; j_call: TRBJ2-1; cdr3_aa: CASSYGGTRSYEQFF; cdr3_nt: TGTGCCAGCAGTTACGGAGGGACCCGGAGCTATGAGCAGTTCTTC
d_call: TRBD1; clone_size: NA; v_call: TRBV18; j_call: TRBJ1-2; cdr3_aa: CASSPRGLEGYTF; cdr3_nt: TGTGCCAGCTCACCCAGGGGGCTCGAGGGCTACACCTTC
d_call: NA; clone_size: NA; v_call: TRBV2; j_call: TRBJ2-5; cdr3_aa: CASSYGSSPLETQYF; cdr3_nt: TGTGCCAGCAGTTATGGTAGCAGTCCCTTGGAGACCCAGTACTTC
d_call: NA; clone_size: NA; v_call: TRBV7-2; j_call: TRBJ2-3; cdr3_aa: CASSLPGLGTDTQYF; cdr3_nt: TGTGCCAGCAGCTTACCAGGATTGGGCACAGATACGCAGTATTTT
d_call: NA; clone_size: NA; v_call: TRBV6-4; j_call: TRBJ1-6; cdr3_aa: CATYRDYNSPLHF; cdr3_nt: TGTGCCACTTACAGAGATTATAATTCACCCCTCCACTTT
d_call: NA; clone_size: once; v_call: TRBV27; j_call: TRBJ1-6; cdr3_aa: CASSFTAGLDSPLHF; cdr3_nt: TGTGCCAGCAGTTTTACGGCAGGGCTGGATTCACCCCTCCACTTT
d_call: NA; clone_size: NA; v_call: TRBV7-9; j_call: TRBJ1-4; cdr3_aa: CASSLNGAEGRKLFF; cdr3_nt: TGTGCCAGCAGCTTGAACGGGGCGGAGGGTCGAAAACTGTTTTTT
d_call: TRBD2; clone_size: NA; v_call: TRBV7-6; j_call: TRBJ2-3; cdr3_aa: CASTPRTSGTDTQYF; cdr3_nt: TGTGCCAGCACCCCCAGGACTAGCGGCACAGATACGCAGTATTTT
d_call: TRBD1; clone_size: NA; v_call: TRBV6-5; j_call: TRBJ2-7; cdr3_aa: CASSQGTGGSEQYF; cdr3_nt: TGTGCCAGCAGTCAGGGGACAGGGGGCTCCGAGCAGTACTTC
d_call: NA; clone_size: NA; v_call: TRBV7-9; j_call: TRBJ2-5; cdr3_aa: CASRRGRETQYF; cdr3_nt: TGTGCCAGCCGTAGGGGTAGGGAGACCCAGTACTTC
d_call: TRBD1; clone_size: NA; v_call: TRBV6-5; j_call: TRBJ1-1; cdr3_aa: CASIMDRDGPEAFF; cdr3_nt: TGTGCCAGCATTATGGACAGGGACGGGCCTGAAGCTTTCTTT
d_call: TRBD1; clone_size: NA; v_call: TRBV2; j_call: TRBJ1-6; cdr3_aa: CASQGDRNSPLHF; cdr3_nt: TGTGCCAGCCAGGGGGATCGGAATTCACCCCTCCACTTT
d_call: NA; clone_size: NA; v_call: TRBV19; j_call: TRBJ1-1; cdr3_aa: CASGFTGWTEAFF; cdr3_nt: TGTGCCAGCGGGTTTACGGGGTGGACTGAAGCTTTCTTT
d_call: TRBD2; clone_size: NA; v_call: TRBV4-2; j_call: TRBJ2-3; cdr3_aa: CASSRGLAGGPSTDTQYF; cdr3_nt: TGTGCCAGCAGCAGAGGACTAGCGGGAGGGCCGAGCACAGATACGCAGTATTTT
d_call: NA; clone_size: NA; v_call: TRBV29-1; j_call: TRBJ1-2; cdr3_aa: CSVERPGLGYTF; cdr3_nt: TGCAGCGTTGAAAGGCCGGGACTTGGCTACACCTTC
d_call: TRBD2; clone_size: once; v_call: TRBV3-1/TRBV3-2; j_call: TRBJ2-7; cdr3_aa: CASSIGLAVEYEQYF; cdr3_nt: TGTGCCAGCAGCATAGGACTAGCGGTTGAATACGAGCAGTACTTC
d_call: TRBD1; clone_size: NA; v_call: TRBV7-2; j_call: TRBJ2-3; cdr3_aa: CASSNRGLTDTQYF; cdr3_nt: TGTGCCAGCAGCAACAGGGGGCTAACAGATACGCAGTATTTT
d_call: NA; clone_size: NA; v_call: TRBV3-1/TRBV3-2; j_call: TRBJ1-1; cdr3_aa: CASSQRGFTEAFF; cdr3_nt: TGTGCCAGCAGCCAGCGCGGGTTCACTGAAGCTTTCTTT
d_call: NA; clone_size: NA; v_call: TRBV14; j_call: TRBJ1-6; cdr3_aa: CASSRSGVRDSPLHF; cdr3_nt: TGTGCCAGCAGTCGTTCAGGGGTGAGGGATTCACCCCTCCACTTT
d_call: TRBD2; clone_size: NA; v_call: TRBV5-4; j_call: TRBJ2-2; cdr3_aa: CASEVAGITGELFF; cdr3_nt: TGTGCCAGCGAGGTAGCGGGAATCACCGGGGAGCTGTTTTTT
d_call: TRBD1; clone_size: few; v_call: TRBV5-8; j_call: TRBJ2-2; cdr3_aa: CASSSGTGGTGELFF; cdr3_nt: TGTGCCAGCAGCTCCGGGACAGGGGGCACCGGGGAGCTGTTTTTT
d_call: NA; clone_size: many; v_call: TRBV7-9; j_call: TRBJ2-7; cdr3_aa: CASRGGASSYEQYF; cdr3_nt: TGTGCCAGCAGGGGGGGTGCGAGCTCCTACGAGCAGTACTTC
d_call: NA; clone_size: NA; v_call: TRBV7-6; j_call: TRBJ2-5; cdr3_aa: CASSPRVLGQETQYF; cdr3_nt: TGTGCCAGCAGCCCCAGGGTTTTGGGACAAGAGACCCAGTACTTC
d_call: NA; clone_size: NA; v_call: TRBV23-1; j_call: TRBJ1-2; cdr3_aa: CASRTPTEERNYGYTF; cdr3_nt: TGCGCCAGCAGGACCCCGACAGAGGAGAGGAACTATGGCTACACCTTC
d_call: TRBD2; clone_size: NA; v_call: TRBV6-5; j_call: TRBJ2-7; cdr3_aa: CASSYAAGPSYEQYF; cdr3_nt: TGTGCCAGCAGCTACGCAGCGGGACCAAGTTACGAGCAGTACTTC
d_call: NA; clone_size: NA; v_call: TRBV7-6; j_call: TRBJ2-1; cdr3_aa: CASSLSRSPYNEQFF; cdr3_nt: TGTGCCAGCAGCTTATCTCGGTCCCCTTACAATGAGCAGTTCTTC